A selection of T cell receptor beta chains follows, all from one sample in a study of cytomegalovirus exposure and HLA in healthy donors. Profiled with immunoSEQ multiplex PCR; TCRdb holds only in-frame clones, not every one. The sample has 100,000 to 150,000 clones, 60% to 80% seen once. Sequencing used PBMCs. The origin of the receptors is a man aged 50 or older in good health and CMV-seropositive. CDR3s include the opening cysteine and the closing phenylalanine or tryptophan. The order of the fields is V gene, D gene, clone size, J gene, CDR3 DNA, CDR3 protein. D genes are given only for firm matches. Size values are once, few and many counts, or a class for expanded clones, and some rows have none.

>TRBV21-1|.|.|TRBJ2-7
TGTGCCAGCAGCAAACCGAAGGACAGTTCCTACGAGCAGTACTTC
CASSKPKDSSYEQYF
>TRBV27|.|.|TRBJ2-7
TGTGCCAGCAGTTCCCTAGGGGGAAATCTCTACGAGCAGTACTTC
CASSSLGGNLYEQYF
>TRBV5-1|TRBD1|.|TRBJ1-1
TGCGCCAGCAGCCCAGGGACAGGGGGTAATACTGAAGCTTTCTTT
CASSPGTGGNTEAFF
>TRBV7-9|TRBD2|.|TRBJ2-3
TGTGCCAGCAGCTCCCGGACTAGCGGGGGGGATACGCAGTATTTT
CASSSRTSGGDTQYF
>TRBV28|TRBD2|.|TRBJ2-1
TGTGCCAGCCATCTAGCGGGAGGTTACAATGAGCAGTTCTTC
CASHLAGGYNEQFF
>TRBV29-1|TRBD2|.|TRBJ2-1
TGCAGCGTTGGTCATTTAGCGGGAGGGGGCAATGAGCAGTTCTTC
CSVGHLAGGGNEQFF
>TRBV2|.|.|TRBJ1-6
TGTGCCAGCAACGGGGAGTATAATTCACCCCTCCACTTT
CASNGEYNSPLHF
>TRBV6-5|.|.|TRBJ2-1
TGTGCCAGCAGTTACTCCGACATTAGCTCCTACAATGAGCAGTTCTTC
CASSYSDISSYNEQFF
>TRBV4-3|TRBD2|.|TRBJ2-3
TGCGCCAGCAGCCAACTAGGAAGGACTAGCGGGCCAGATACGCAGTATTTT
CASSQLGRTSGPDTQYF
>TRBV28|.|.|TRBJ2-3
TGTGCCAGCAGTCTCACTTATACGCAGTATTTT
CASSLTYTQYF
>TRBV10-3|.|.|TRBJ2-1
TGTGCCATCAGTGCGGGGGAAACCTACAATGAGCAGTTCTTC
CAISAGETYNEQFF
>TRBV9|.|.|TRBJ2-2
TGTGCCAGCAGTAAAGGGGGGGGTGTCGGGGAGCTGTTTTTT
CASSKGGGVGELFF
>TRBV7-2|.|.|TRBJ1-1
TGTGCCAGCCCACCCCGGGGAGGTTCAAACACTGAAGCTTTCTTT
CASPPRGGSNTEAFF
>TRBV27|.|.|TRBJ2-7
TGTGCCAGCAGTTTTGAGGGCGCCTACGAGCAGTACTTC
CASSFEGAYEQYF
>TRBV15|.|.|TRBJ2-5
TGTGCCACCAGCAGAGTGGGCAGGGAAGGAGAGACCCAGTACTTC
CATSRVGREGETQYF
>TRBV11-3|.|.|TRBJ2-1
TGTGCCAGCAGCTTAGGGGGGGGGCGAAGAGGCAATGAGCAGTTCTTC
CASSLGGGRRGNEQFF
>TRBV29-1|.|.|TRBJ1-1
TGCAGCGTTGTGGGAGCTGACACTGAAGCTTTCTTT
CSVVGADTEAFF
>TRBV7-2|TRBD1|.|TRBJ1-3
TGTGCCAGCAGCTTACCCCGGACAGGTGGAAACACCATATATTTT
CASSLPRTGGNTIYF
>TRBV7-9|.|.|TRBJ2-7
TGTGCCAGCAGGGACAGCTACTACGAGCAGTACTTC
CASRDSYYEQYF
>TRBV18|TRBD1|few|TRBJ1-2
TGTGCCAGCTCACCAAACCGGGACAGGGAAGTTGGCTACACCTTC
CASSPNRDREVGYTF
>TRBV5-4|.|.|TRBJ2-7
TGTGCCAGCAGGGGGGCCGGGGACGAGCAGTACTTC
CASRGAGDEQYF
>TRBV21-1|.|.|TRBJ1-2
TGTGCCAGCACTGAGGACAGGGGATTCTATGGCTACACCTTC
CASTEDRGFYGYTF
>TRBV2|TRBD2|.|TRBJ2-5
TGTGCCAGCTGCGGGACTAGCGGGGAAGAGACCCAGTACTTC
CASCGTSGEETQYF
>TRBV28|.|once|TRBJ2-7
TGTGCCACCAACCTGGGACTGCTGAGCTCCTACGAGCAGTACTTC
CATNLGLLSSYEQYF
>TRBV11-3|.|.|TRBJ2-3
TGTGCCAGCAGCTTTCGAGATACGCAGTATTTT
CASSFRDTQYF
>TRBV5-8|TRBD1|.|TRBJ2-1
TGTGCCAGCAGCCTGGGACAGGGAATCTACAATGAGCAGTTCTTC
CASSLGQGIYNEQFF
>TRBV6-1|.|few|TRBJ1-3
TGTGCCAGCAGCGCCGGGACAACAAACGGAAACACCATATATTTT
CASSAGTTNGNTIYF
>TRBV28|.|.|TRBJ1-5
TGTGCCAGCAGTTTATTAGCCCGGGTAAATCAGCCCCAGCATTTT
CASSLLARVNQPQHF
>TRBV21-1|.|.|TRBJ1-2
TGTGCCAGCAGCAGCCCAGCAGGGGGCTACACCTTC
CASSSPAGGYTF
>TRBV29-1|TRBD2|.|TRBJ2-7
TGCAGCGTTGAAGATCGGGGAGGGAACTCCTACGAGCAGTACTTC
CSVEDRGGNSYEQYF
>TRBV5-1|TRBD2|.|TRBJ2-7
TGCGCCAGCAGCCCGCTGACGGGGGGGGCCTACGAGCAGTACTTC
CASSPLTGGAYEQYF
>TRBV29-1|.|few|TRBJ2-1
TGCAGCGTTGAAGGAGGAGTAGGGGATTGGAATGAGCAGTTCTTC
CSVEGGVGDWNEQFF
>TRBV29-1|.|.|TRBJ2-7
TGCAGCGTTGAAGAAGGCGGCGTCGAGCAGTACTTC
CSVEEGGVEQYF
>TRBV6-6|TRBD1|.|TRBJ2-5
TGTGCCAGCAGCCGAACAGGGGCCGTCCAAGAGACCCAGTACTTC
CASSRTGAVQETQYF
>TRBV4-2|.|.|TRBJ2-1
TGTGCCAGCAGCCAAGTTAAGGCGGTCCGGGAGTATAGCGCCTACAATGAGCAGTTCTTC
CASSQVKAVREYSAYNEQFF
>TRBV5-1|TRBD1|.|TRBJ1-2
TGCGCCAGCAGCCGAGACAGGGGCGTATATGGCTACACCTTC
CASSRDRGVYGYTF
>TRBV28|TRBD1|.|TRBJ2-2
TGTGCCAGCAACCTGGGGACAGGAGACACCGGGGAGCTGTTTTTT
CASNLGTGDTGELFF
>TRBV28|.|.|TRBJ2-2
TGTGCCAGCAGCACCTGGCGTAGGGGCACCGGGGAGCTGTTTTTT
CASSTWRRGTGELFF
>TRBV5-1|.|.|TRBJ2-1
TGCGCCAGCAGCAGGGGGGGGTTCTACAATGAGCAGTTCTTC
CASSRGGFYNEQFF
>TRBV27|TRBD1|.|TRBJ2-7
TGTGCCAGCAGCCGCCTGGACAGGTCCTACGAGCAGTACTTC
CASSRLDRSYEQYF
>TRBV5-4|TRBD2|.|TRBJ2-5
TGTGCCAGCAGCCCCAGGCTCGGGGGGGGAGAGACCCAGTACTTC
CASSPRLGGGETQYF
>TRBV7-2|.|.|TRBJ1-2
TGTGCCAGCAGCCAATTGAGGGGGTCTGGCTATGGCTACACCTTC
CASSQLRGSGYGYTF
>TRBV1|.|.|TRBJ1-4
TGCACCAGCAGCCAAGATAGGGCAGGGGGCACCCCATGGGAGGAAAAACTGTTTTTT
CTSSQDRAGGTPWEEKLFF
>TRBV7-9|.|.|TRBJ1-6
TGTGCCAGCACAAAAATTCCCAATTCACCCCTCCACTTT
CASTKIPNSPLHF
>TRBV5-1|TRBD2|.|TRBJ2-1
TGCGCCAGCAGGCGAGAACTAGCGGGGGAGCAGTTCTTC
CASRRELAGEQFF
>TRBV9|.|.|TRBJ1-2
TGTGCCAGCAGCGAGGGGGTGGGGAACACTAACTATGGCTACACCTTC
CASSEGVGNTNYGYTF
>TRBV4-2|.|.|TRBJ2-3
TGTGCCAGCAGTCTCTTAGCGAGGGATACGCAGTATTTT
CASSLLARDTQYF
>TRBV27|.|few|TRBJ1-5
TGTGCCAGCAGTTTATTAGGGGGAAATCAGCCCCAGCATTTT
CASSLLGGNQPQHF